This TCR beta chain was profiled in a study of control samples from healthy donors and cancer patients (dated by TCRdb to the early 2020s). On this clone itself: The clone's antigen remains unknown. Base qualities are missing; no much larger clone stands one base away.

The library came from the immunoSEQ multiplex PCR assay. The clones in this table, taken by TCRdb from immuneACCESS, are in-frame only. Not every clone is retained; where verified, under half of the shortfall comes from an unresolved V gene, and the cause of the rest is unknown. The sample table contains around 140,000 clones; only one count was recorded for more than 85% of them. The biggest ten clones account for approximately 2.9% of the sample. Sequencing was performed on blood. This clonotype was sampled from a man aged 25 to 40 in good health.

The DNA sequence reads TGTGCCAGCAGCTTACCTGCTGGGAAGGGGTCGACAGATACGCAGTATTTT. It translates as CASSLPAGKGSTDTQYF. This chain joins TRBV7-2 to TRBJ2-3; tentative D gene TRBD1, with 5 bases matching. V lost 2 bases and J lost 3 bases; the stretch between them is 18 bases long. Including cysteine and phenylalanine, the CDR3 has 17 amino acids. CDR3 DNA only is kept here, 51 bases in frame from base 1. According to the germline V gene, CDR1 reads SGHTA and CDR2 reads FQGNSA. When the CDR3 is completed using the reference TRBV7-2 and TRBJ2-3 genes on either side, the full variable domain is GAGVSQSPSNKVTEKGKDVELRCDPISGHTALYWYRQSLGQGLEFLIYFQGNSAPDKSGLPSDRFSAERTGGSVSTLTIQRTQQEDSAVYLCASSLPAGKGSTDTQYFGPGTRLTVL.